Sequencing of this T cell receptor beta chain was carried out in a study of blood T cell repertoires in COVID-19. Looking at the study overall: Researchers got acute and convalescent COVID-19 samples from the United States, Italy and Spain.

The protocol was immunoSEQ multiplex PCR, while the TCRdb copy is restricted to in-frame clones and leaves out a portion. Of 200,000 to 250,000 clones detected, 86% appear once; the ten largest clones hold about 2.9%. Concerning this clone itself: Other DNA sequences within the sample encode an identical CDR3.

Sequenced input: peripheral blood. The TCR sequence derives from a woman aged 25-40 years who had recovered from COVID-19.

The CDR3 bases are TGTGCCTGGAACCTTATCGGGGGTAACTATGGCTACACCTTC. Protein product: CAWNLIGGNYGYTF. The chain joins TRBV30 to TRBJ1-2, with D tentatively TRBD1 (5 bases). Trimming shortened V by 4 bases and J by 1 base, and 13 bases separated the two germline ends. The germline CDR1 and CDR2 sequences are GTSNPN and SVGIG (reference sequence). The CDR3 is made up of 14 amino acids.